This record looks at one TCR beta chain sequence and its context. Study processing details: Reference gene primer amplification yielded estimated nucleated cell counts. Produced via immunoSEQ multiplex PCR; TCRdb's table is partial and in-frame only. V, J and clone size reflect that table, while D and trimming were determined from the DNA. The table records 30,000 to 40,000 clones, approximately 93% of them present only once. The V gene's germline CDR1 is GTSNPN and CDR2 SVGIG (reference sequence). Trimming took 0 bases from V and 8 from J, leaving 19 bases between them. CDR3 length: 15 residues. This sample stems from a study of blood T cell repertoires in COVID-19. Study-level information: Researchers got acute and convalescent COVID-19 samples from the United States, Italy and Spain. T cells, B-cell-depleted T cells, or PBMCs provided the cDNA or gDNA that served as material.

This receptor was obtained from a male donor with active COVID-19. The V and J genes are TRBV30 and TRBJ1-2, with D hard to call. What was sequenced was peripheral blood. CDR3 coding DNA: TGTGCCTGGAGTGTACTGGCAGGTATAAACGTCGGCTACACCTTC. This codes for CAWSVLAGINVGYTF.